This paragraph reports one T cell receptor beta chain. Its antigen is undetermined. The data were taken from a study of T cell responses to AZD1222 COVID-19 vaccine. Study results and caveats: The breadth and depth of Spike-specific TCRs increased once two AZD1222 doses had been given. Regions 160-218 and 743-854 dominated among vaccine-associated CD4 TCRs spanning spike. White British ancestry dominated among donors, who included more females, and clonal diversity was possibly underestimated.

The germline V gene encodes CDR1 KGHDR and CDR2 SFDVKD. Trimming shortened V by 4 bases and J by 3 bases, and 17 bases separated the two germline ends. The CDR3 sequence is 16 residues long. Some clones are missing from TCRdb's copy, which holds only in-frame ones; the method was immunoSEQ multiplex PCR. The sample records about 93,000 clones, roughly 89% being singletons. This chain connects TRBV24-1 to TRBJ2-5, with D possibly being TRBD1 (5 bases). Sample: peripheral blood, taken on day 0 of MenACWY control vaccination. The TCR sequence derives from an adult in good health. This CDR3 is CATSDENRPREETQYF. Here the CDR3 DNA reads TGTGCCACCAGTGACGAGAACAGGCCCAGGGAAGAGACCCAGTACTTC.